The next 23 T cell receptor beta chains were all read from a single sample in a study of persistence of HIV-infected CD4 T cells. Sequencing used immunoSEQ version 4 in survey mode. This table comes from immunoSEQ multiplex PCR, and its TCRdb copy is limited to in-frame clones, with some not included. Found here are 50,000 to 65,000 clones, just under 75% of them singletons; the top ten hold under 2%. The stimulus was an HIV-1 Gag 15-mer peptide pool, around 1.1 ug/peptide/mL. Sorted nonresponding memory CD4+ T cells were CD40L-negative, CD69-negative, CD45RO-high. The antigens these receptors bind are not known. Material: CD4+ T cells sorted from PBMCs after approximately 19-hour stimulation, obtained from a patient who received antiretroviral therapy. These receptors all come from an adult man with HIV who was CMV-seropositive.

This chain links TRBV3-1 (or the pseudogene TRBV3-2) with TRBJ2-1, with 10 bases fitting TRBD2. The trim removed 4 bases at V and 7 bases at J, leaving 7 bases unmatched. Germline lookup yields CDR1 LGHDT and CDR2 YNNKEL (reference sequence). The CDR3 contains 15 residues. The CDR3 loop reads CASSPRASGGNEQFF. The CDR3 DNA sequence: TGTGCCAGCAGCCCACGGGCTAGCGGGGGAAATGAGCAGTTCTTC.

The gene calls are TRBV9 and TRBJ1-6, with D uncertain. The germline V gene has CDR1 SGDLS and CDR2 YYNGEE. The CDR3 is made up of 15 amino acids. V was clipped by 1 base and J by 5 bases, with 10 bases between them. This CDR3 reads CASSVQGTHNSPLHF. CDR3 sequence (DNA): TGTGCCAGCAGCGTACAAGGAACGCATAATTCACCCCTCCACTTT.

This clone was counted once. The chain combines TRBV10-3 with TRBJ1-1; D gene ambiguous. V shed 7 bases and J shed 1 base, with 10 bases lying between them. The CDR3 is 13 residues long. Germline CDR1 reads ENHRY; CDR2 reads SYGVKD. CDR3 nucleotides: TGTGCCATCATGGGGAGCTCGAACACTGAAGCTTTCTTT. Its protein product is CAIMGSSNTEAFF.

This clone has just a few counts. The gene calls are TRBV27 and TRBJ1-1; 10 bases map to TRBD1. Germline CDR1 and CDR2: MNHEY and SMNVEV (reference sequence). V lost 7 bases and J lost 5; bases outside the gene matches: 4. The CDR3 is 13 residues long. CDR3 bases: TGTGCCAGCAAGGGACAGGGGAGGACTGAAGCTTTCTTT. This sequence encodes CASKGQGRTEAFF.

This chain links TRBV18 with TRBJ1-1; 9 bases map to TRBD1. The V and J ends lost 3 bases and 11 bases, in that order; junction bases with no gene match: 16. There are 16 residues in the CDR3. CDR1 KGHSH and CDR2 LQKENI come from the germline V gene. The CDR3 region is CASSPPMGQGDLMAFF. CDR3 DNA sequence: TGTGCCAGCTCACCTCCGATGGGACAGGGCGACCTCATGGCTTTCTTT.

The chain has TRBV19 and TRBJ1-1; no firm D call. The CDR3 has 13 amino acids. Germline V gene lookup returns CDR1 LNHDA and CDR2 SQIVND (reference sequence). Trimming stripped 5 bases from V and 1 base from J, with 8 bases between. CDR3 sequence reads: CASSLLRNTEAFF. CDR3 in DNA: TGTGCCAGTAGTCTCCTGCGGAACACTGAAGCTTTCTTT.

Only one count was recorded for this clone. The rearrangement links TRBV6-1 to TRBJ1-2, with D possibly TRBD1 on 6 matching bases. This CDR3 has 15 amino acids. The germline V gene has CDR1 MNHNS and CDR2 SASEGT. Trimming removed 5 bases from V and 0 bases from J, with 13 bases in between. The CDR3 DNA reads as TGTGCCAGCAGTTTAGGGGGGCAGGCTAACTATGGCTACACCTTC. This codes for CASSLGGQANYGYTF.

CDR3 region: CASSPRQGAADTQYF. CDR3 in DNA: TGTGCCAGCAGCCCAAGACAGGGGGCAGCAGATACGCAGTATTTT. V usage is TRBV6-5 and J usage is TRBJ2-3, with 10 nucleotides matching TRBD1. CDR1 MNHEY and CDR2 SVGAGI come from the germline V gene. Unmatched junction bases numbered 7, after V lost 6 bases and J lost 4 bases. The CDR3 sequence is 15 residues long.

The V call is TRBV5-5, the J call TRBJ1-5; D not resolved. The germline V gene has CDR1 SGHKS and CDR2 YYEKEE (reference sequence). This CDR3 has 15 residues. V dropped 0 bases and J dropped 0 bases, with 7 bases sitting between them. Here the CDR3 DNA reads TGTGCCAGCAGCTTGGCCCCAGTTAGCAATCAGCCCCAGCATTTT. It specifies CASSLAPVSNQPQHF.

The chain joins TRBV7-9 to TRBJ2-6; TRBD2 might be the D (5 bases). The CDR3 totals 15 residues. CDR1 SEHNR and CDR2 FQNEAQ come from the germline V gene (reference sequence). The V and J ends lost 5 bases and 2 bases respectively, with 10 bases between them. The CDR3 protein is CASSPSSTGANVLTF. The CDR3 nucleotides are TGTGCCAGCAGCCCTAGCTCCACTGGGGCCAACGTCCTGACTTTC.

This chain connects TRBV7-9 to TRBJ1-5; D gene unclear. This CDR3 region has 14 residues. Deletions cut 5 bases from V and 5 bases from J, with 13 bases between. Looked up from germline, CDR1 is SEHNR and CDR2 is FQNEAQ (reference sequence). The CDR3 DNA reads as TGTGCCAGCAGCGTGGACGCCCGGGATCAGCCCCAGCATTTT. Protein product: CASSVDARDQPQHF.

The chain uses TRBV2 and TRBJ2-1, with TRBD1 identical over 9 bases. The CDR3 covers 15 residues. Germline trimming cut 7 bases from V and 7 bases from J; bases unmatched to any gene: 11. Germline V gene lookup returns CDR1 SNHLY and CDR2 FYNNEI. The DNA for the CDR3 is TGTGCCAGCAAAAGGTCTGGACAGGGGAGGAATGAGCAGTTCTTC. Translation gives CASKRSGQGRNEQFF.

The V and J genes are TRBV18 and TRBJ1-2; D call uncertain. Trimming left V 2 bases short and J 8 bases short, with 12 bases between. CDR3 length: 13 residues. Germline CDR1 and CDR2: KGHSH and LQKENI. The CDR3: CASSPNSGYGYTF. CDR3 nucleotides: TGTGCCAGCTCACCAAACTCTGGGTACGGCTACACCTTC.

The chain links TRBV20-1 to TRBJ2-3, with TRBD2 matching 9 bases. Germline V lookup: CDR1 DFQATT, CDR2 SNEGSKA (reference sequence). This CDR3 is built from 15 residues. Trimming at V came to 5 bases and at J to 0 bases, leaving 6 bases not matched to a gene. The CDR3 nucleotides read TGCAGTGCTTGTGGAGCGGGGGGCAGCACAGATACGCAGTATTTT. This translates into CSACGAGGSTDTQYF.

V usage is TRBV5-1 and J usage is TRBJ1-4; D unresolved. The ends were cut back, 0 bases at V and 4 bases at J, with 7 bases in the middle. Germline CDR1 and CDR2: SGHRS and YFSETQ. The CDR3 has 14 amino acids. The CDR3 loop is CASSLEPINEKLFF. The CDR3 nucleotides read TGCGCCAGCAGCTTGGAACCCATTAATGAAAAACTGTTTTTT.

The rearrangement uses TRBV19 and TRBJ2-3; D gene ambiguous. The germline V gene has CDR1 LNHDA and CDR2 SQIVND (reference sequence). The length of the CDR3 is 13 residues. V was trimmed by 4 bases and J by 2 bases, leaving 7 bases between them. CDR3 in amino acids: CASSTSFTDTQYF. CDR3 in DNA: TGTGCCAGTAGTACCTCGTTCACAGATACGCAGTATTTT.

This clone was recorded once. The V call is TRBV5-4, the J call TRBJ2-3, with D possibly matching TRBD2 (7 bases). The CDR3 totals 14 residues. Trimming cost V 3 bases and J 3 bases, with 11 bases left between them. Per the germline V gene, CDR1 is SGHNT and CDR2 is YYREEE (reference sequence). CDR3 protein: CASSSGGHTDTQYF. DNA of the CDR3: TGTGCCAGCAGCTCGGGGGGCCATACAGATACGCAGTATTTT.

The V and J genes are TRBV28 and TRBJ1-1, with D possibly TRBD1 on 5 matching bases. Trimming cost V 5 bases and J 4 bases, with 14 bases left between them. The CDR3 runs to 14 residues. CDR1 and CDR2 from the germline V gene are MDHEN and SYDVKM. In nucleotides, the CDR3 is TGTGCCAGCAGTGCGCAGGGTTCCCGCACTGAAGCTTTCTTT. It specifies CASSAQGSRTEAFF.

The gene calls are TRBV7-2 and TRBJ2-1; 9 bases match TRBD1. The CDR3 extends over 15 amino acids. Germline values: CDR1 SGHTA, CDR2 FQGNSA. V was pared by 2 bases and J by 8 bases, with 7 bases of the junction left unmatched. CDR3 in amino acids: CASSLNRGRMDEQFF. CDR3 coding DNA: TGTGCCAGCAGCTTAAACAGGGGGCGCATGGATGAGCAGTTCTTC.

This sequence joins TRBV19 and TRBJ2-6; 11 bases match TRBD1. The germline CDR1 and CDR2 sequences are LNHDA and SQIVND (reference sequence). The CDR3 spans 18 residues. J gave up 2 bases and V 2 bases, and 5 bases lay outside the gene matches. In nucleotides, the CDR3 is TGTGCCAGTAGTATATTGGGACAGGGGGTGGCTGGGGCCAACGTCCTGACTTTC. It specifies CASSILGQGVAGANVLTF.

Only a few counts were recorded for this clone. The chain couples TRBV7-9 to TRBJ2-7; no clear D gene. The V and J ends lost 6 bases and 6 bases respectively, with 12 bases between them. The CDR3 covers 12 residues. CDR1 is SEHNR and CDR2 is FQNEAQ in the germline V gene (reference sequence). In DNA form, the CDR3 reads TGTGCCAGCAGGGATGACGTCGGCGAGCAGTACTTC. Amino acid sequence: CASRDDVGEQYF.

The chain carries TRBV6-1 and TRBJ2-2; tentatively, D is TRBD1 or TRBD2 (5 bases each). Germline loops: CDR1 MNHNS, CDR2 SASEGT. The CDR3 is 17 amino acids. V was shortened by 0 bases and J by 2 bases, with 13 bases between the two germline ends. The CDR3 protein is CASSEAGTALNTGELFF. The CDR3 DNA reads as TGTGCCAGCAGTGAAGCGGGGACCGCTCTTAACACCGGGGAGCTGTTTTTT.

V gene TRBV6-5 combines with J gene TRBJ1-5, with 8 nucleotides matching TRBD1. Germline V gene sequence: CDR1 MNHEY, CDR2 SVGAGI. The CDR3 runs 13 residues. The ends lost 6 bases at V and 6 bases at J; junction bases unmatched: 4. In DNA form, the CDR3 reads TGTGCCAGCAGCCGGACAGGGATTCAGCCCCAGCATTTT. This gives the protein CASSRTGIQPQHF.